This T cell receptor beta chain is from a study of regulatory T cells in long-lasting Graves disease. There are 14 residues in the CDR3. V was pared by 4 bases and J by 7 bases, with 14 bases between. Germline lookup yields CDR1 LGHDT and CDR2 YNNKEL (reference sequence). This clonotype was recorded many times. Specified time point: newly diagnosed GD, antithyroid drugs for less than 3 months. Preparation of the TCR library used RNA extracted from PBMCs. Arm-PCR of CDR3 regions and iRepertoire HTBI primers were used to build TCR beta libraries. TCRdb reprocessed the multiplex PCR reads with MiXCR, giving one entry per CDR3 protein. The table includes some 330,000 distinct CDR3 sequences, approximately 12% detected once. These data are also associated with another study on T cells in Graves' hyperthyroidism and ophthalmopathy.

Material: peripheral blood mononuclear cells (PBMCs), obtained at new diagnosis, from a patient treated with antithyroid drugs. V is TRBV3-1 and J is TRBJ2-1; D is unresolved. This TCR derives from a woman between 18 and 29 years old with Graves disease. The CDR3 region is CASSLDQRRNEQFF. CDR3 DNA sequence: TGTGCCAGCAGCCTCGACCAGCGAAGGAATGAGCAGTTCTTC.